The present T cell receptor beta chain was sequenced within a study of blood T cell repertoires in COVID-19. Study summary: Some COVID-19 samples were acute and others convalescent; all came from the United States, Italy and Spain. The cDNA or gDNA used as material had been derived from T cells, B-cell-depleted T cells, or PBMCs.

Looked up from germline, CDR1 is SGDLS and CDR2 is YYNGEE. With V trimmed by 2 bases and J by 7 bases, 6 bases remained unmatched. The CDR3 contains 15 residues. This clone has a handful of counts. Original methodology: Amplification of reference gene primers provided the estimated nucleated cell counts. TCRdb keeps only in-frame clones here, not all; method: immunoSEQ multiplex PCR. V, J and clone size are those of that table, while D and trimming were read from the DNA. The top ten hold approximately 2.9% of the sample, which has under 250,000 clones, about four fifths seen once. The chain employs TRBV9 and TRBJ1-4; 9 bases agree with TRBD1. Source material: peripheral blood. The receptor's source is a young woman who had recovered from COVID-19. The CDR3 coding sequence is TGTGCCAGCAGCGTCACGGACAGGGGAGGTGAAAAACTGTTTTTT. This translates into CASSVTDRGGEKLFF.